These 25 T cell receptor beta chains were all obtained from the same sample, sequenced in a study of cytomegalovirus exposure and HLA in healthy donors. A multiplex PCR was run with 60 Vbeta primers and 13 Jbeta primers. Some clones are missing from TCRdb's copy, which holds only in-frame ones; the method was immunoSEQ multiplex PCR. This sample has approximately 190,000 clones, with around 90% found just once. The specimen was PBMCs. These receptors were obtained from a boy between 2 and 10 years old in good health and CMV-seronegative.

The V call is TRBV27, the J call TRBJ1-2; 7 bases map to TRBD1. Per germline, CDR1 MNHEY and CDR2 SMNVEV (reference sequence). This CDR3 is built from 14 residues. The V and J ends lost 9 bases and 2 bases, in that order; junction bases with no gene match: 9. The CDR3 reads CASKEAGGNYGYTF. CDR3 DNA sequence: TGTGCCAGTAAGGAGGCAGGGGGGAACTATGGCTACACCTTC.

The chain joins TRBV11-3 to TRBJ2-7, with D hard to call. Trimming removed 3 bases at V and 0 bases at J, with 6 bases between. In germline, CDR1 is SGHNT, CDR2 YENEEA. The CDR3 contains 13 residues. The CDR3 bases are TGTGCCAGCAGCTTGCGGAGCTCCTACGAGCAGTACTTC. It codes for CASSLRSSYEQYF.

This chain uses TRBV2 with TRBJ1-2; the D is unclear. The CDR3 loop spans 13 amino acids. Trimming stripped 3 bases from V and 8 bases from J, with 13 bases between. The germline gives CDR1 SNHLY, CDR2 FYNNEI. The chain's CDR3 is CASSDVRFGGYTF. CDR3 coding DNA: TGTGCCAGCAGTGACGTGAGGTTTGGCGGCTACACCTTC.

This chain links TRBV27 with TRBJ2-7, with 7 bases fitting TRBD2. The germline V gene encodes CDR1 MNHEY and CDR2 SMNVEV (reference sequence). CDR3 size: 15 residues. Unmatched junction bases numbered 11, after V lost 6 bases and J lost 3 bases. Written as DNA, the CDR3 is TGTGCCAGCAGCCCGCGGGGGAGGGCCCTCTACGAGCAGTACTTC. This sequence encodes CASSPRGRALYEQYF.

This sequence joins TRBV29-1 and TRBJ2-1; 13 bases match TRBD2. The length of the CDR3 is 14 residues. Trimming at V came to 8 bases and at J to 8 bases, leaving 9 bases not matched to a gene. CDR1 SQVTM and CDR2 ANQGSEA come from the germline V gene. CDR3 loop: CSIGLAGVTDEQFF. Written as DNA, the CDR3 is TGCAGCATCGGACTAGCGGGAGTTACGGATGAGCAGTTCTTC.

The V and J genes are TRBV28 and TRBJ2-7; TRBD2 aligns across 10 bases. V lost 1 base, J lost 9 bases, and 21 bases stayed unmatched. Per the germline V gene, CDR1 is MDHEN and CDR2 is SYDVKM. This CDR3 has 19 amino acids. The CDR3 DNA follows: TGTGCCAGCAGTTTATATTTTAGCGGGAGGTCTAATCGCCACCGTAGGCAGTACTTC. This gives the protein CASSLYFSGRSNRHRRQYF. Full variable domain (missing parts from reference TRBV28 and TRBJ2-7): DVKVTQSSRYLVKRTGEKVFLECVQDMDHENMFWYRQDPGLGLRLIYFSYDVKMKEKGDIPEGYSVSREKKERFSLILESASTNQTSMYLCASSLYFSGRSNRHRRQYFGPGTRLTVT.

V gene TRBV27 combines with J gene TRBJ1-5; no clear D. The germline V gene has CDR1 MNHEY and CDR2 SMNVEV (reference sequence). This CDR3 region has 13 residues. With 6 bases removed from V and 2 bases from J, the gap between germline ends came to 8 bases. CDR3 residues: CASRGGGNQPQHF. For the CDR3, the DNA is TGTGCCAGCAGGGGTGGAGGCAATCAGCCCCAGCATTTT.

The chain combines TRBV28 with TRBJ2-3; TRBD1 aligns across 9 bases. The germline gives CDR1 MDHEN, CDR2 SYDVKM. V dropped 5 bases and J dropped 3; count of bases not matched to a gene: 15. CDR3 length equals 18 residues. The DNA for the CDR3 is TGTGCCAGCAGTCCTCTTTATCTCGGACAGGGGAGGACAGATACGCAGTATTTT. Residues: CASSPLYLGQGRTDTQYF. The entire variable domain, with the rest obtained from reference TRBV28 and TRBJ2-3, is as follows: DVKVTQSSRYLVKRTGEKVFLECVQDMDHENMFWYRQDPGLGLRLIYFSYDVKMKEKGDIPEGYSVSREKKERFSLILESASTNQTSMYLCASSPLYLGQGRTDTQYFGPGTRLTVL.

The chain couples TRBV19 to TRBJ2-4; possibly TRBD1 for D (6 bases). V was clipped by 1 base and J by 0 bases, with 10 bases between them. In germline, CDR1 is LNHDA, CDR2 SQIVND (reference sequence). The CDR3 covers 16 residues. The CDR3 DNA is TGTGCCAGTAGTATAGGAACAGGGATAGCCAAAAACATTCAGTACTTC. It translates to CASSIGTGIAKNIQYF. The full variable domain, in which reference TRBV19 and TRBJ2-4 provide the parts outside the CDR3, is DGGITQSPKYLFRKEGQNVTLSCEQNLNHDAMYWYRQDPGQGLRLIYYSQIVNDFQKGDIAEGYSVSREKKESFPLTVTSAQKNPTAFYLCASSIGTGIAKNIQYFGAGTRLSVL.

The chain joins TRBV7-9 to TRBJ2-4, with a possible D match to TRBD2 (6 bases). Trimming took 5 bases from V and 7 from J, leaving 15 bases between them. Germline V gene data show CDR1 as SEHNR and CDR2 as FQNEAQ (reference sequence). The CDR3 runs to 14 residues. CDR3 DNA sequence: TGTGCCAGCAGCATTACGGAGGACTATAACATTCAGTACTTC. Its translation is CASSITEDYNIQYF.

The chain carries TRBV29-1 and TRBJ2-7; D might be TRBD1 (7 bases). From germline, CDR1 is SQVTM and CDR2 ANQGSEA. V was cut by 4 bases and J by 7 bases, with 17 bases left in between. The CDR3 totals 13 residues. The CDR3 DNA reads TGCAGCGTTGTTGAAGGGGGCGCGGGGGAGCAGTACTTC. The encoded protein is CSVVEGGAGEQYF.

The rearrangement joins TRBV7-6 to TRBJ1-1; 9 bases fit TRBD1. The CDR3 is made up of 18 amino acids. The junction had 13 bases not matched to a gene; V was cut back by 5 bases and J by 0 bases. Germline CDR1 reads SGHVS; CDR2 reads FNYEAQ. For the CDR3, the DNA is TGTGCCAGCAGCCTATGGACAGGGGCAGGACACATGAACACTGAAGCTTTCTTT. It yields the protein CASSLWTGAGHMNTEAFF.

The genes are TRBV15 and TRBJ1-5, with 7 bases that match TRBD1. From germline, CDR1 is LNHNV and CDR2 YYDKDF (reference sequence). The CDR3 loop spans 13 amino acids. J gave up 4 bases and V 5 bases, and 2 bases lay outside the gene matches. The DNA for the CDR3 is TGTGCCACCAGCTCAGGGGGGAATCAGCCCCAGCATTTT. Its translation: CATSSGGNQPQHF.

V is TRBV5-1 and J is TRBJ2-1; the match to TRBD1 covers 9 bases. The germline V gene has CDR1 SGHRS and CDR2 YFSETQ. Germline trimming cut 0 bases from V and 7 bases from J; bases unmatched to any gene: 5. This CDR3 is built from 15 residues. The CDR3 here is CASSLEQGARNEQFF. The CDR3 coding sequence is TGCGCCAGCAGCTTGGAACAGGGGGCGCGTAATGAGCAGTTCTTC.

V gene TRBV4-1 combines with J gene TRBJ1-3; D remains unclear. Between the trimmed V and J ends, which lost 1 base and 1 base, there was a span of 11 bases. Germline loops: CDR1 MGHRA, CDR2 YSYEKL. CDR3 length: 16 residues. In nucleotides, the CDR3 is TGCGCCAGCAGCCAAGTCGAGCGGATATCTGGAAACACCATATATTTT. Its protein product is CASSQVERISGNTIYF.

V is TRBV9 and J is TRBJ1-4, with D unclear. Germline lookup yields CDR1 SGDLS and CDR2 YYNGEE. V gave up 4 bases and J gave up 8 bases, with 27 bases separating them. The CDR3 runs 18 residues. This chain's CDR3 is CASSPDRVGGRFKEKLFF. CDR3 in DNA: TGTGCCAGCAGCCCCGATAGAGTAGGCGGAAGATTCAAGGAAAAACTGTTTTTT.

This chain joins TRBV5-6 and TRBJ2-7; TRBD1 matches 11 bases. V shed 2 bases and J 2 bases; nucleotides not matched to a gene: 6. Per germline, CDR1 SGHDT and CDR2 YYEEEE. This CDR3 comprises 16 residues. CDR3 in amino acids: CASSFSPGQGAYEQYF. In DNA form, the CDR3 reads TGTGCCAGCAGCTTTTCTCCGGGACAGGGGGCCTACGAGCAGTACTTC.

J is TRBJ2-5 and V is TRBV5-1, with D unresolved. The germline CDR1 and CDR2 sequences are SGHRS and YFSETQ. The CDR3 length is 14 residues. The germline V and J ends were trimmed by 3 bases and 11 bases, with 20 bases remaining between them. DNA for the CDR3: TGCGCCAGCAGCTCCCGGTCGCCGACGGGTGAGCAGTACTTC. Its translation: CASSSRSPTGEQYF. Full variable domain (remainder filled in from reference TRBV5-1 and TRBJ2-5): KAGVTQTPRYLIKTRGQQVTLSCSPISGHRSVSWYQQTPGQGLQFLFEYFSETQRNKGNFPGRFSGRQFSNSRSEMNVSTLELGDSALYLCASSSRSPTGEQYFGPGTRLLVL.

Details on this clone: Distinct nucleotide sequences in the sample also encode this CDR3. The rearrangement uses TRBV2 and TRBJ2-3, with 12 bases fitting TRBD2. V was clipped by 6 bases and J by 2 bases; unmatched bases: 6. This CDR3 region has 16 residues. In germline, CDR1 is SNHLY, CDR2 FYNNEI. In DNA form, the CDR3 reads TGTGCCAGCAGGGTACTAGCGGGGGGTTCCACAGATACGCAGTATTTT. Amino acid sequence: CASRVLAGGSTDTQYF.

This chain uses TRBV4-1 with TRBJ2-3; 8 bases line up with TRBD2. Germline lookup yields CDR1 MGHRA and CDR2 YSYEKL. This CDR3 region has 16 residues. V shed 2 bases and J 0 bases; nucleotides not matched to a gene: 4. CDR3: CASSQTGGPSTDTQYF. CDR3 nucleotides: TGCGCCAGCAGCCAAACGGGGGGGCCTAGCACAGATACGCAGTATTTT.

The V call is TRBV27, the J call TRBJ1-6, with D maybe TRBD1 (6 bases). Germline V lookup: CDR1 MNHEY, CDR2 SMNVEV (reference sequence). V lost 6 bases and J lost 7, with 31 bases in between. The CDR3 has 20 amino acids. CDR3 protein: CASSRYSFGEGEEWNSPLHF. The DNA of the CDR3 is TGTGCCAGCAGCCGATACTCCTTCGGGGAGGGGGAGGAGTGGAATTCACCCCTCCACTTT.

The chain couples TRBV9 to TRBJ2-2; tentatively, D is TRBD2 (5 bases). V gave up 3 bases and J gave up 8 bases, with 11 bases separating them. This CDR3 spans 13 amino acids. CDR1 and CDR2 (germline): SGDLS, YYNGEE. CDR3 region: CASSGLTGGELFF. CDR3 in DNA: TGTGCCAGCAGCGGACTGACGGGAGGGGAGCTGTTTTTT. The full variable domain, with the rest looked up from reference TRBV9 and TRBJ2-2, is DSGVTQTPKHLITATGQRVTLRCSPRSGDLSVYWYQQSLDQGLQFLIQYYNGEERAKGNILERFSAQQFPDLHSELNLSSLELGDSALYFCASSGLTGGELFFGEGSRLTVL.

Turning to this clone: In the same sample, other DNA sequences code for this CDR3. The chain combines TRBV27 with TRBJ2-7, with D perhaps TRBD2 (5 bases). Trimming removed 3 bases at V and 4 bases at J, with 7 bases between. Per the germline V gene, CDR1 is MNHEY and CDR2 is SMNVEV (reference sequence). The CDR3 is 12 residues long. The CDR3 region is CASSFRGYEQYF. The CDR3 nucleotides read TGTGCCAGCAGTTTTCGGGGATACGAGCAGTACTTC.

This clone has just a few counts. V gene TRBV19 combines with J gene TRBJ1-1; 7 bases line up with TRBD1. With 3 bases clipped from V and 3 bases from J, the junction kept 7 bases outside the gene matches. The CDR3 consists of 15 residues. Germline assignment: CDR1 LNHDA and CDR2 SQIVND (reference sequence). The CDR3 here is CASSMGQTRDTEAFF. The CDR3 nucleotides read TGTGCCAGTAGTATGGGACAGACGAGGGACACTGAAGCTTTCTTT.

The chain joins TRBV7-9 to TRBJ2-3; TRBD1 matches at 10 bases. This CDR3 comprises 16 residues. CDR1 and CDR2 from the germline V gene are SEHNR and FQNEAQ (reference sequence). J was trimmed by 4 bases and V by 5 bases; bases with no gene match: 9. The CDR3 bases are TGTGCCAGCAGCAATCACGACAGGGGGCTGTCAGATACGCAGTATTTT. Translation gives CASSNHDRGLSDTQYF.